This T cell receptor beta chain was captured in a study of T-cell reconstitution after alpha-beta-depleted transplantation in children. The authors prepared the TCRbeta library with unique molecular identifiers. TCRdb called the PCR reads again in MiXCR, with one record for every CDR3 protein. The data hold around 71,000 distinct CDR3 sequences, with 5.5% to 7.5% observed a single time. This clonotype was observed many times. The CDR3 length is 16 residues. Trimming took 3 bases from V and 5 from J, leaving 14 bases between them. Germline V gene data show CDR1 as LNHDA and CDR2 as SQIVND (reference sequence).

V gene TRBV19 combines with J gene TRBJ1-6; D not resolved. This clonotype was sampled from a human donor who donated a stem cell graft to a child with acute lymphoblastic leukemia. The sequencing here drew on PBMCs from the stem cell graft donor, taken from the stem cell graft. The CDR3 spells CASSIGGPGDNSPLHF. The DNA of the CDR3 is TGTGCCAGTAGTATCGGAGGACCTGGGGATAATTCACCCCTCCACTTT.